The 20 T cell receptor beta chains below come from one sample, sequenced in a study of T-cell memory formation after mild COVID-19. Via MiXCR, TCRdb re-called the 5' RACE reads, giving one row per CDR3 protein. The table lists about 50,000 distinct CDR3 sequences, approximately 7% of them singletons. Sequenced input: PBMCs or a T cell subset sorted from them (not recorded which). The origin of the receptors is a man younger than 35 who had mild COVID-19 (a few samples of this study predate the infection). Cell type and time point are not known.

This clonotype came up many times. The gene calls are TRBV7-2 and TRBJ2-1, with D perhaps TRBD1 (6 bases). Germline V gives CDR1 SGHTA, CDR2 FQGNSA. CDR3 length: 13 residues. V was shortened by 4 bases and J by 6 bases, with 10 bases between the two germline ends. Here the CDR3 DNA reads TGTGCCAGCAGCTACAGGGATCGCAATGAGCAGTTCTTC. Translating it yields CASSYRDRNEQFF.

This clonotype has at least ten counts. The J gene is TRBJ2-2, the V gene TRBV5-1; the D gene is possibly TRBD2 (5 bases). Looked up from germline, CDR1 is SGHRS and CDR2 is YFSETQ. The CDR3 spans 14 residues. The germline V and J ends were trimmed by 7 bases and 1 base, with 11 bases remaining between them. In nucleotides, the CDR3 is TGCGCCAGCTTCGCGGGCATGAACACCGGGGAGCTGTTTTTT. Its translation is CASFAGMNTGELFF.

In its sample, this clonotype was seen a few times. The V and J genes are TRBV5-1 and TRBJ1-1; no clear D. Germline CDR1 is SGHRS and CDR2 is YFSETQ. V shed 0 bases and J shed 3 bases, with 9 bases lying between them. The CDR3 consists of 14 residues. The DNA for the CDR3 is TGCGCCAGCAGCTTGGCGGCCAGAGACACTGAAGCTTTCTTT. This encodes CASSLAARDTEAFF.

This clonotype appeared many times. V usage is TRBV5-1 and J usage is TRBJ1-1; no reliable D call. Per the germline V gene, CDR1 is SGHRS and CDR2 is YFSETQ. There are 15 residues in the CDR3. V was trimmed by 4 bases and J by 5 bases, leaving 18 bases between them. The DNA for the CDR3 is TGCGCCAGCAGCCCCTCGGGAAGGAGCGAGACTGAAGCTTTCTTT. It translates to CASSPSGRSETEAFF.

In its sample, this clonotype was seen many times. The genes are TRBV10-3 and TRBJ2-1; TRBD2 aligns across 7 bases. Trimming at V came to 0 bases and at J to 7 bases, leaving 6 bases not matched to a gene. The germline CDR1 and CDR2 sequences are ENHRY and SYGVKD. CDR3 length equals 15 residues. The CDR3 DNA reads TGTGCCATCAGTGAGTCATCAGCGGGGAGGAATGAGCAGTTCTTC. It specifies CAISESSAGRNEQFF.

The CDR3 loop reads CASSLVVVRTQYF. CDR3 nucleotides: TGTGCCAGCAGCTTAGTAGTGGTGAGGACCCAGTACTTC. The rearrangement links TRBV7-8 to TRBJ2-5; D not certain. Per germline, CDR1 SGHVS and CDR2 FQNEAQ. This CDR3 has 13 residues. V dropped 1 base and J dropped 7 bases, with 10 bases sitting between them.

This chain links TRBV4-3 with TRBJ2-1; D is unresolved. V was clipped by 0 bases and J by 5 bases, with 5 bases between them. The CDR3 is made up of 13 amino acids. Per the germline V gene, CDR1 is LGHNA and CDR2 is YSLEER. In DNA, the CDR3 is TGCGCCAGCAGCCAAGATTGGGACAATGAGCAGTTCTTC. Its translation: CASSQDWDNEQFF.

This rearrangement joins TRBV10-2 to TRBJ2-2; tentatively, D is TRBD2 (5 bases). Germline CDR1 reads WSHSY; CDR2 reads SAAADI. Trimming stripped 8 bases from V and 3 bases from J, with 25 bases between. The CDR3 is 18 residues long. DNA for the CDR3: TGCGCCAGCCAACGGGAAATTCGGCGGCGGTGGGACACCGGGGAGCTGTTTTTT. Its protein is CASQREIRRRWDTGELFF.

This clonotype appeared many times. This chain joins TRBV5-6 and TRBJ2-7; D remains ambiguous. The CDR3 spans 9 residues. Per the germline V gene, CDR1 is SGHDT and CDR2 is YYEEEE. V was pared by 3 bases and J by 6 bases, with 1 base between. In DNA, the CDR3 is TGTGCCAGCAGCTCCGAGCAGTACGTC. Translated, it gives CASSSEQYV.

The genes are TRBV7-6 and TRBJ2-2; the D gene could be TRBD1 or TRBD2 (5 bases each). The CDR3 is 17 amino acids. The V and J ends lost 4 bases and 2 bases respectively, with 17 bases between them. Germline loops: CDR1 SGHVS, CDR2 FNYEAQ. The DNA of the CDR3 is TGTGCCAGCAGCTCCGGGGACGGCCAGAGAAACACCGGGGAGCTGTTTTTT. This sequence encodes CASSSGDGQRNTGELFF. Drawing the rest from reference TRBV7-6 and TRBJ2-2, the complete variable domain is GAGVSQSPRYKVTKRGQDVALRCDPISGHVSLYWYRQALGQGPEFLTYFNYEAQQDKSGLPNDRFSAERPEGSISTLTIQRTEQRDSAMYRCASSSGDGQRNTGELFFGEGSRLTVL.

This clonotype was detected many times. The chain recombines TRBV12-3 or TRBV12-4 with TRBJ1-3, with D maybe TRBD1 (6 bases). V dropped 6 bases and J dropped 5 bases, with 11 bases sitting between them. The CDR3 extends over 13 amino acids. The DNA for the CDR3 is TGTGCCAGCAGCGAAGGACAGAGAAACACCATATATTTT. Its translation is CASSEGQRNTIYF.

CDR3 nucleotide sequence: TGCAGTGCTCTAACACAGGGTAATCAGCCCCAGCATTTT. Translated: CSALTQGNQPQHF. V is TRBV20-1 and J is TRBJ1-5; tentatively, D is TRBD1 (6 bases). Germline-derived CDR1 and CDR2 are DFQATT and SNEGSKA (reference sequence). V dropped 5 bases and J dropped 4 bases, with 12 bases sitting between them. The CDR3 consists of 13 residues.

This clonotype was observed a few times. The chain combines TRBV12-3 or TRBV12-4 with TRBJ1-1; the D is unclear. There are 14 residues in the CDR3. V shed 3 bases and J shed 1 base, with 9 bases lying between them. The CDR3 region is CASSFMIRNTEAFF. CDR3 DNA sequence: TGTGCCAGCAGTTTTATGATCAGGAACACTGAAGCTTTCTTT.

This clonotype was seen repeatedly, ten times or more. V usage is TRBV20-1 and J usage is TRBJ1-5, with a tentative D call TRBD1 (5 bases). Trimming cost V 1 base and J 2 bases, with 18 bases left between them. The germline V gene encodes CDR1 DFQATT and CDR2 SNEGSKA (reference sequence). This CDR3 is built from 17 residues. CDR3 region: CSARVGHAPYGNQPQHF. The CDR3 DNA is TGCAGTGCTAGAGTCGGACACGCACCCTATGGCAATCAGCCCCAGCATTTT.

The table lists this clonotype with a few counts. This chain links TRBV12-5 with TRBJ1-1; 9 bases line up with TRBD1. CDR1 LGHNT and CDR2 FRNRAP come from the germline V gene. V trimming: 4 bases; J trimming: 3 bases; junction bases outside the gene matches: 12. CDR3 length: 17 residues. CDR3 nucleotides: TGTGCTAGTGGTTCCTACCTAGGACAGGGGAGAGACACTGAAGCTTTCTTT. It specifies CASGSYLGQGRDTEAFF.

Written as DNA, the CDR3 is TGCGCCAGCAGCTTGATGCCCAACACTGAAGCTTTCTTT. Translated: CASSLMPNTEAFF. The rearrangement links TRBV5-1 to TRBJ1-1; D unclear. CDR1 and CDR2 (germline): SGHRS, YFSETQ. The CDR3 is made up of 13 amino acids. The germline V and J ends were trimmed by 1 base and 2 bases, with 6 bases remaining between them.

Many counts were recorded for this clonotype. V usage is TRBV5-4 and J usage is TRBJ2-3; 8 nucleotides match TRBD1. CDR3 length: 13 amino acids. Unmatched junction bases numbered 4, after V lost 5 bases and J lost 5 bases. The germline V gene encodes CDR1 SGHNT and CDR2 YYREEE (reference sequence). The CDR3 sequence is CASRPDRGDTQYF. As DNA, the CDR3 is TGTGCCAGCAGACCCGACAGGGGAGATACGCAGTATTTT. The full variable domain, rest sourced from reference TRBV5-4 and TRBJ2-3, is ETGVTQSPTHLIKTRGQQVTLRCSSQSGHNTVSWYQQALGQGPQFIFQYYREEENGRGNFPPRFSGLQFPNYSSELNVNALELDDSALYLCASRPDRGDTQYFGPGTRLTVL.

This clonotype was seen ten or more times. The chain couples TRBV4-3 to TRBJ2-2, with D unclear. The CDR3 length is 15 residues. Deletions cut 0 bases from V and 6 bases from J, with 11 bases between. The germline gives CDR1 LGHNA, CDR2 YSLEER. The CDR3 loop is CASSQESPQAGELFF. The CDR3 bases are TGCGCCAGCAGCCAAGAATCTCCGCAGGCCGGGGAGCTGTTTTTT.

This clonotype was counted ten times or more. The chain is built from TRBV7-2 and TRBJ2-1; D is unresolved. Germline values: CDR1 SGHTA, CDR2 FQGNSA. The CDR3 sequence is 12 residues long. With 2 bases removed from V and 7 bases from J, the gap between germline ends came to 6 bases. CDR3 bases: TGTGCCAGCAGCTTAAGTGGGAATGAGCAGTTCTTC. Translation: CASSLSGNEQFF.

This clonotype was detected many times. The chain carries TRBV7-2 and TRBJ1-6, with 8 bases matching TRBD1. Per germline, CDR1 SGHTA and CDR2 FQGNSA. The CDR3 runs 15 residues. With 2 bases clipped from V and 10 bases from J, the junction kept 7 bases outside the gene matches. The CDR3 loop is CASSLTGTGASPLHF. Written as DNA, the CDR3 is TGTGCCAGCAGCTTAACCGGGACAGGTGCCTCACCCCTCCACTTT.